These 5 T cell receptor beta chains came from one sample sequenced in a study of beta chain features in type 1 diabetes. Every isolated RNA sample was fully reverse transcribed, so sequencing captured expressed TCRB transcripts. Sequenced by immunoSEQ multiplex PCR; TCRdb stores in-frame clones only, minus some. The repertoire holds fewer than 900,000 clones, with around a sixth as singletons. The sequenced sample consisted of naive CD4+ T cells from blood. These receptors originate from a woman aged 18-35 years in good health.

The J gene is TRBJ2-1, the V gene TRBV13, with 9 bases fitting TRBD2. The germline V gene has CDR1 PRHDT and CDR2 FYEKMQ (reference sequence). V trimming: 0 bases; J trimming: 6 bases; junction bases outside the gene matches: 9. The CDR3 is 17 residues long. The CDR3 sequence: CASSLGGGRDLGNEQFF. The CDR3 region has the DNA TGTGCCAGCAGCTTAGGTGGCGGGAGGGACCTCGGCAATGAGCAGTTCTTC.

This sequence joins TRBV29-1 and TRBJ2-5; tentative D call: TRBD2 (6 bases). The germline V gene has CDR1 SQVTM and CDR2 ANQGSEA. The V end lost 5 bases, the J end lost 5 bases, and 15 bases lay between the germline ends. There are 13 residues in the CDR3. CDR3 residues: CSVFGSSMETQYF. CDR3 in DNA: TGCAGCGTTTTCGGGAGCAGTATGGAGACCCAGTACTTC.

The rearrangement uses TRBV7-9 and TRBJ2-7; no firm D call. The germline CDR1 and CDR2 sequences are SEHNR and FQNEAQ (reference sequence). Between the trimmed V and J ends, which lost 0 bases and 0 bases, there was a span of 9 bases. The CDR3 runs to 15 residues. CDR3 sequence reads: CASSLAASSSYEQYF. In nucleotides, the CDR3 is TGTGCCAGCAGCTTAGCCGCTAGTTCCTCCTACGAGCAGTACTTC.

The chain employs TRBV11-2 and TRBJ2-1, with D uncertain. The germline V and J ends were trimmed by 1 base and 7 bases, with 17 bases remaining between them. Germline CDR1 is SGHAT and CDR2 is FQNNGV. There are 16 residues in the CDR3. This chain's CDR3 is CASSLASGAGPNEQFF. CDR3 coding DNA: TGTGCCAGCAGCTTAGCTAGTGGCGCCGGGCCTAATGAGCAGTTCTTC.

The CDR3 reads CASRAREKLFF. Here the CDR3 DNA reads TGTGCCAGCAGGGCTCGTGAAAAACTGTTTTTT. V and J are TRBV6-6 and TRBJ1-4; D is undetermined. The germline V and J ends were trimmed by 6 bases and 7 bases, with 6 bases remaining between them. The CDR3 extends over 11 amino acids. Germline CDR1 MNHNY, CDR2 SVGAGI (reference sequence).